These 25 T cell receptor beta chains originate from one sample sequenced in a study of blood T cell repertoires in COVID-19. TCRdb's copy holds only in-frame clones and misses some; the assay was immunoSEQ multiplex PCR. Altogether tens of thousands of clones are present, about 89% being singletons, with the ten largest covering about 6.8%. The material sequenced was peripheral blood. The receptor source for this set is a man aged 60-69 years with acute or convalescent COVID-19.

The chain uses TRBV30 and TRBJ1-4; the match to TRBD1 covers 8 bases. The CDR3 runs to 18 residues. J gave up 3 bases and V 2 bases, and 14 bases lay outside the gene matches. Germline V gene sequence: CDR1 GTSNPN, CDR2 SVGIG (reference sequence). CDR3 DNA sequence: TGTGCCTGGAGTTTAAGTCCCGGGACAGGTCTCCCTAATGAAAAACTGTTTTTT. It translates to CAWSLSPGTGLPNEKLFF.

The chain is built from TRBV27 and TRBJ1-2; 10 nucleotides match TRBD1. The V gene end was trimmed by 6 bases and the J gene end by 7 bases; junction bases not matched to a gene: 8. The germline V gene has CDR1 MNHEY and CDR2 SMNVEV (reference sequence). The CDR3 runs 14 residues. CDR3 nucleotide sequence: TGTGCCAGCAGGACGGACAGGGGGATTTTTGGCTACACCTTC. It is translated as CASRTDRGIFGYTF.

This clone was counted a few times. The rearrangement joins TRBV10-2 to TRBJ1-5; 8 bases fit TRBD1. With V trimmed by 4 bases and J by 1 base, 12 bases remained unmatched. Germline V CDR1 and CDR2: WSHSY, SAAADI. This CDR3 contains 18 residues. In DNA, the CDR3 is TGCGCCAGCAGTGGTACTCGACAGGGGAGTTTAAGCAATCAGCCCCAGCATTTT. Translated: CASSGTRQGSLSNQPQHF.

The chain employs TRBV27 and TRBJ2-2; no clear D gene. Germline V gene sequence: CDR1 MNHEY, CDR2 SMNVEV (reference sequence). The CDR3 extends over 14 amino acids. The V gene lost 6 bases and the J gene lost 7 bases, with 15 bases spanning the gap. The DNA of the CDR3 is TGTGCCAGCAGCGCCGGGTATCACCGCGGGGAGCTGTTTTTT. Translating it yields CASSAGYHRGELFF.

The chain combines TRBV10-2 with TRBJ1-1; D is perhaps TRBD1 (5 bases). Germline assignment: CDR1 WSHSY and CDR2 SAAADI. V dropped 1 base and J dropped 1 base, with 13 bases sitting between them. The CDR3 length is 16 residues. The CDR3 sequence is CASSEYLGAQNTEAFF. DNA of the CDR3: TGCGCCAGCAGTGAGTACCTAGGGGCTCAGAACACTGAAGCTTTCTTT.

The V and J genes are TRBV19 and TRBJ2-5; 7 bases are a match to TRBD1. The CDR3 runs 13 residues. Germline V gene sequence: CDR1 LNHDA, CDR2 SQIVND (reference sequence). Trimming cost V 5 bases and J 7 bases; bases outside gene matches: 7. The CDR3 nucleotides read TGTGCCAGTAGTCGAGACAGGGTTGGGACCCAGTACTTC. This encodes CASSRDRVGTQYF.

About this clone: One end of the junction varies from germline; a read error may be responsible. The rearrangement links TRBV28 to TRBJ1-2, with 11 bases identical to TRBD1. The CDR3 runs to 11 residues. Germline CDR1 and CDR2: MDHEN and SYDVKM. The CDR3 DNA sequence: TGTGCCAGCACCCCGGGACAGGGGGGCCCCTTC. This translates into CASTPGQGGPF.

The chain is built from TRBV2 and TRBJ2-1; TRBD2 matches at 9 bases. Trimming cost V 7 bases and J 8 bases; bases outside gene matches: 6. Germline CDR1 and CDR2: SNHLY and FYNNEI. This CDR3 has 13 amino acids. The DNA of the CDR3 is TGTGCCAGCACTCCGGCGGGGGGGGATGAGCAGTTCTTC. It encodes CASTPAGGDEQFF.

This rearrangement joins TRBV30 to TRBJ1-2; D not certain. CDR1 and CDR2 (germline): GTSNPN, SVGIG (reference sequence). V was shortened by 2 bases and J by 3 bases, with 16 bases between the two germline ends. The CDR3 is 15 residues long. The CDR3 protein is CAWSSPAIADYGYTF. Written as DNA, the CDR3 is TGTGCCTGGAGTTCTCCAGCGATTGCCGACTATGGCTACACCTTC.

The rearrangement links TRBV6-5 to TRBJ1-2; 8 bases are a match to TRBD1. Per the germline V gene, CDR1 is MNHEY and CDR2 is SVGAGI. J lost 6 bases, V lost 1 base, and 4 bases had no gene match. This CDR3 is built from 14 residues. CDR3 sequence reads: CASSYYGQGDGYTF. DNA for the CDR3: TGTGCCAGCAGTTACTACGGACAGGGCGATGGCTACACCTTC.

The rearrangement joins TRBV6-5 to TRBJ1-2, with 8 positions matching TRBD1. Looked up from germline, CDR1 is MNHEY and CDR2 is SVGAGI. V lost 7 bases, J lost 7 bases, and 5 bases stayed unmatched. This CDR3 is built from 12 residues. The CDR3 nucleotides are TGTGCCAGCATCGGACAGGGCAGTGGCTACACCTTC. Amino acid sequence: CASIGQGSGYTF.

Only one count was recorded for this clone. The chain recombines TRBV5-6 with TRBJ1-1, with 9 nucleotides matching TRBD1. Germline V gene data show CDR1 as SGHDT and CDR2 as YYEEEE. V lost 5 bases, J lost 7 bases, and 12 bases stayed unmatched. The CDR3 is 15 residues long. The CDR3 DNA is TGTGCCAGCAGAGTGGGGACAGGGTTCTTCCGTGAAGCTTTCTTT. Protein: CASRVGTGFFREAFF.

This clone showed up just once. The DNA of the CDR3 is TGTGCCAGCAGCTTGGAAGGGGACAGGGGAGTATATGGCTACACCTTC. This codes for CASSLEGDRGVYGYTF. V is TRBV5-4 and J is TRBJ1-2, with TRBD1 matching over 10 bases. V shed 0 bases, J shed 5 bases, and the junction held 7 bases outside the gene matches. Germline loops: CDR1 SGHNT, CDR2 YYREEE (reference sequence). The CDR3 consists of 16 residues.

The chain couples TRBV18 to TRBJ1-4, with D possibly matching TRBD1 (6 bases). The germline CDR1 and CDR2 sequences are KGHSH and LQKENI. CDR3 length: 15 residues. The V gene lost 4 bases and the J gene lost 2 bases, with 11 bases spanning the gap. In nucleotides, the CDR3 is TGTGCCAGCTCACTATCACAGGGTACTAATGAAAAACTGTTTTTT. This gives the protein CASSLSQGTNEKLFF.

V is TRBV3-1 (or the pseudogene TRBV3-2) and J is TRBJ2-2; D uncertain. The CDR3 covers 15 residues. Per the germline V gene, CDR1 is LGHDT and CDR2 is YNNKEL (reference sequence). Trimming left V 1 base short and J 0 bases short, with 6 bases between. CDR3 sequence (DNA): TGTGCCAGCAGCCAAGGAACAGCGAACACCGGGGAGCTGTTTTTT. Protein sequence: CASSQGTANTGELFF.

V gene TRBV6-2 or TRBV6-3 combines with J gene TRBJ2-5; TRBD1 is a possible D gene (5 bases). The CDR3 has 12 amino acids. CDR1 and CDR2 from the germline V gene are MNHEY and SVGEGT. Trimming removed 6 bases at V and 3 bases at J, with 8 bases between. For the CDR3, the DNA is TGTGCCAGCAGCCCGACAGAAGAGACCCAGTACTTC. Its translation: CASSPTEETQYF.

The V and J genes are TRBV2 and TRBJ2-5; TRBD2 matches at 8 bases. V was pared by 6 bases and J by 4 bases, with 7 bases of the junction left unmatched. The CDR3 has 14 amino acids. Germline CDR1 is SNHLY and CDR2 is FYNNEI. CDR3 protein: CASRLRGGRETQYF. The CDR3 DNA follows: TGTGCCAGCAGGCTTCGGGGGGGCAGAGAGACCCAGTACTTC.

The V gene is TRBV30, the J gene TRBJ1-6; D gene uncertain. Germline V gene lookup returns CDR1 GTSNPN and CDR2 SVGIG (reference sequence). The CDR3 is 15 amino acids. V lost 3 bases, J lost 7 bases, and 16 bases lay in between. The CDR3 loop is CAWSTRIGRNSPLHF. The CDR3 DNA is TGTGCCTGGAGCACCCGGATAGGCAGGAATTCACCCCTCCACTTT.

The rearrangement uses TRBV3-1 (or the pseudogene TRBV3-2) and TRBJ1-3; D may be TRBD1 (5 bases). CDR1 is LGHDT, CDR2 YNNKEL, per germline (reference sequence). V lost 0 bases to trimming and J lost 4 bases, with 19 bases between them. CDR3 length: 18 amino acids. Here the CDR3 DNA reads TGTGCCAGCAGCCAAGACGGGGCGGGGATTGCGGCAGGAAACACCATATATTTT. Translation: CASSQDGAGIAAGNTIYF.

The chain is built from TRBV10-3 and TRBJ1-1; perhaps TRBD1 as D (6 bases). The length of the CDR3 is 13 residues. Germline loops: CDR1 ENHRY, CDR2 SYGVKD. The V and J ends lost 5 bases and 14 bases respectively, with 21 bases between them. CDR3 protein: CAISNRDAVVIFF. The CDR3 DNA is TGTGCCATCAGTAACAGGGACGCGGTTGTTATCTTCTTT.

J is TRBJ1-1 and V is TRBV6-4, with D unresolved. The CDR3 spans 13 residues. Trimming shortened V by 8 bases and J by 1 base, and 11 bases separated the two germline ends. Germline V gene sequence: CDR1 MRHNA, CDR2 SNTAGT. This CDR3 reads CASAASRNTEAFF. The CDR3 region has the DNA TGTGCCAGCGCGGCATCAAGGAACACTGAAGCTTTCTTT.

This clone was counted once. The chain has TRBV6-5 and TRBJ2-1; 8 bases agree with TRBD2. Trimming removed 3 bases from V and 6 bases from J; junction bases left unmatched: 4. This CDR3 is 14 amino acids long. Germline CDR1 is MNHEY and CDR2 is SVGAGI. Here the CDR3 reads CASSYSGGANEQFF. CDR3 bases: TGTGCCAGCAGTTATTCCGGGGGGGCCAATGAGCAGTTCTTC.

The V and J genes are TRBV19 and TRBJ2-2; D is possibly TRBD2 (6 bases). V lost 0 bases and J lost 4, with 12 bases in between. The CDR3 has 16 residues. Germline loops: CDR1 LNHDA, CDR2 SQIVND (reference sequence). CDR3 DNA sequence: TGTGCCAGTAGTATAGACGGGGGATTACGCACCGGGGAGCTGTTTTTT. This sequence encodes CASSIDGGLRTGELFF.

The V call is TRBV20-1, the J call TRBJ1-1, with 7 bases aligning to TRBD1. CDR1 DFQATT and CDR2 SNEGSKA come from the germline V gene (reference sequence). Trimming removed 6 bases from V and 8 bases from J; junction bases left unmatched: 6. The CDR3 extends over 11 amino acids. The CDR3 DNA follows: TGCAGTGCCAATGGACAGGCAGAAGCTTTCTTT. Translated: CSANGQAEAFF.

This clone appeared once. The chain uses TRBV3-1 (or the pseudogene TRBV3-2) and TRBJ1-1, with TRBD1 as a possible D gene (5 bases). V was clipped by 0 bases and J by 1 base, with 12 bases between them. The germline gives CDR1 LGHDT, CDR2 YNNKEL (reference sequence). The CDR3 loop spans 16 amino acids. The CDR3 coding sequence is TGTGCCAGCAGCCAAGACGGGGGGGGAGGGAACACTGAAGCTTTCTTT. It translates to CASSQDGGGGNTEAFF.